This T cell receptor beta chain was obtained from a study of T-cell memory formation after mild COVID-19. Overall study results and limits: A balance of CD4 and CD8 characterized clones contracting day 15 to 85, whereas later expanders leaned CD4+. Pre-infection memory harbored some responding clones, suggesting cross-reactive memory joined. CD8+ contracting clones occupied EMRA, while CD4+ ones occupied mainly CM and EM.

From the 5' RACE reads, TCRdb called clonotypes with MiXCR, one entry per CDR3 protein. Altogether approximately 410,000 distinct CDR3 sequences are present, 20% to 25% being singletons, with the ten largest covering around 13%. To note about this clonotype: What it recognizes is unknown.

V was pared by 5 bases and J by 5 bases, with 15 bases between. Looked up from germline, CDR1 is DFQATT and CDR2 is SNEGSKA (reference sequence). This CDR3 region has 13 residues. Sequencing used PBMCs or a T cell subset sorted from them (not recorded which). The sequence derives from an adult woman who had mild COVID-19 (a few samples of this study predate the infection). Cell type and time point are not known. The chain combines TRBV20-1 with TRBJ2-5; the D gene is possibly TRBD2 (6 bases). DNA of the CDR3: TGCAGTGCTCCGGCTACGGGAGTGGAGACCCAGTACTTC. Translated: CSAPATGVETQYF.